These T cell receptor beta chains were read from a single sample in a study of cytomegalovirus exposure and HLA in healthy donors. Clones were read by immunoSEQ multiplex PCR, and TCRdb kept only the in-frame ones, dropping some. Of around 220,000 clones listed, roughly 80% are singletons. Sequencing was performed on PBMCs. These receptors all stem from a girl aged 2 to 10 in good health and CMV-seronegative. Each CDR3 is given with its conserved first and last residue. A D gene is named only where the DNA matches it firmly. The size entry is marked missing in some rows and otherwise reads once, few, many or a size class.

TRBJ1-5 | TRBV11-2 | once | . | TGTGCCAGCAGCTTAGGAATCGGGCAGCCCCAGCATTTT | CASSLGIGQPQHF
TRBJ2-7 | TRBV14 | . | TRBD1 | TGTGCCAGCAGTGTCGGGACAGGACGCTCCTACGAGCAGTACTTC | CASSVGTGRSYEQYF
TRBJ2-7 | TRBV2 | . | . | TGTGCCAACTCAAGAGAGGGCTCCACCGAGCAGTACTTC | CANSREGSTEQYF
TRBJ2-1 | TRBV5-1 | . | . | TGCGCCAGCAGCCTGGCTGAGTCCTACAATGAGCAGTTCTTC | CASSLAESYNEQFF
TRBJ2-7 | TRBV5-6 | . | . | TGTGCCAGCAGCCTCAGGGGCCCTGGCTACGAGCAGTACTTC | CASSLRGPGYEQYF
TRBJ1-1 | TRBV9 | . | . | TGTGCCAGCAGCGTAGTGGACTTCGCTGAAGCTTTCTTT | CASSVVDFAEAFF
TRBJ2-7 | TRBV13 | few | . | TGTGCCAGCAGCTTATCCGAGGCCAGGGGCGAGCAGTACTTC | CASSLSEARGEQYF
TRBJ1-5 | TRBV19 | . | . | TGTGCCAGTAGTATGAACGCCCTAAGAGATCAGCCCCAGCATTTT | CASSMNALRDQPQHF
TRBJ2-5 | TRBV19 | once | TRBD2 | TGTGCCAGTAGTATCCGTAGCGGGCGCGGTCAAGAGACCCAGTACTTC | CASSIRSGRGQETQYF
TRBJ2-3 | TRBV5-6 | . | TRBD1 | TGTGCCAGCAGCGGCTTAACAGGGGGCGGTTGGAGCACAGATACGCAGTATTTT | CASSGLTGGGWSTDTQYF
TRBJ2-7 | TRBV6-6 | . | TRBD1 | TGTGCCAGCAGCAACAGGGGTCCTACCTACGAGCAGTACTTC | CASSNRGPTYEQYF
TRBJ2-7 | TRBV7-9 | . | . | TGTTCCAGCAGCTTATCTTCCGGGTACGAGCAGTACTTC | CSSSLSSGYEQYF